The next 30 T cell receptor beta chains were all read from a single sample in a study of blood T cell repertoires in COVID-19. The protocol was immunoSEQ multiplex PCR, while the TCRdb copy is restricted to in-frame clones and leaves out a portion. The table lists under 60,000 clones, less than 90% of them singletons. The sample taken for sequencing was peripheral blood. The receptors derive from a human donor in a cohort sampled during active COVID-19.

V and J are TRBV30 and TRBJ1-6, with TRBD1 matching 7 bases. This CDR3 spans 15 amino acids. With 2 bases clipped from V and 7 bases from J, the junction kept 8 bases outside the gene matches. CDR1 and CDR2 from the germline V gene are GTSNPN and SVGIG (reference sequence). The CDR3 spells CAWSLRQGVNSPLHF. CDR3 in DNA: TGTGCCTGGAGTCTGAGACAGGGCGTAAATTCACCCCTCCACTTT.

V usage is TRBV28 and J usage is TRBJ1-2; D is ambiguous. The V gene lost 5 bases and the J gene lost 5 bases, with 15 bases spanning the gap. Germline assignment: CDR1 MDHEN and CDR2 SYDVKM. The CDR3 has 14 residues. CDR3 nucleotides: TGTGCCAGCAGTAATGGAGGGATGGGGTATGGCTACACCTTC. Translating it yields CASSNGGMGYGYTF.

CDR3 amino acids: CASSSWTSPDTQYF. For the CDR3, the DNA is TGTGCCAGCAGCTCGTGGACTAGCCCAGATACGCAGTATTTT. This sequence joins TRBV7-2 and TRBJ2-3; TRBD2 matches 8 bases. CDR1 and CDR2 (germline): SGHTA, FQGNSA. CDR3 size: 14 residues. Losses at the gene ends were 4 bases for V and 4 bases for J; bases not matched to a gene: 4.

This clone was seen once. The V gene is TRBV15, the J gene TRBJ1-2; D is uncertain. In germline, CDR1 is LNHNV, CDR2 YYDKDF (reference sequence). The germline V and J ends were trimmed by 5 bases and 7 bases, with 11 bases remaining between them. The CDR3 is 12 amino acids. The CDR3 DNA is TGTGCCACCAGCCTAGACGGGGTTGGCTACACCTTC. Protein: CATSLDGVGYTF.

This chain joins TRBV30 and TRBJ1-6; D is undetermined. Looked up from germline, CDR1 is GTSNPN and CDR2 is SVGIG (reference sequence). V was shortened by 3 bases and J by 7 bases, with 7 bases between the two germline ends. The CDR3 extends over 12 amino acids. CDR3 sequence reads: CAWSLPNSPLHF. CDR3 DNA: TGTGCCTGGAGCCTACCAAATTCACCCCTCCACTTT.

The chain joins TRBV11-2 to TRBJ1-1, with 8 positions matching TRBD1. CDR3 length equals 16 residues. The V segment lost 5 bases and the J segment 0 bases; nucleotides outside the gene matches: 8. Germline V gene sequence: CDR1 SGHAT, CDR2 FQNNGV. As DNA, the CDR3 is TGTGCCAGCAGCCCCCGACAGGGGAGGTTGAACACTGAAGCTTTCTTT. Translating it yields CASSPRQGRLNTEAFF.

Concerning this clone: The sample carries other DNA sequences with the same CDR3. The chain employs TRBV4-2 and TRBJ2-7, with 9 bases identical to TRBD1. This CDR3 is 19 amino acids long. Trimming cost V 0 bases and J 2 bases; bases outside gene matches: 14. CDR1 is LGHNA, CDR2 YNFKEQ, per germline. Here the CDR3 reads CASSQEGQGGLVLTYEQYF. For the CDR3, the DNA is TGTGCCAGCAGCCAAGAGGGACAGGGAGGTTTGGTACTCACCTACGAGCAGTACTTC.

The count of this clone is one. The chain employs TRBV4-3 and TRBJ1-2; 11 bases fit TRBD1. V was clipped by 3 bases and J by 4 bases; unmatched bases: 4. Germline CDR1 and CDR2: LGHNA and YSLEER. The CDR3 runs to 15 residues. The CDR3 DNA sequence: TGCGCCAGCAGCCAGACCGGGACAGGGGGCTATGGCTACACCTTC. It is translated as CASSQTGTGGYGYTF.

The chain recombines TRBV19 with TRBJ2-3; a weak D match, TRBD2 (6 bases). Germline CDR1 LNHDA, CDR2 SQIVND (reference sequence). The V gene lost 6 bases and the J gene lost 2 bases, with 12 bases spanning the gap. CDR3 length equals 14 residues. The CDR3 loop reads CASRDRLVTDTQYF. Written as DNA, the CDR3 is TGTGCCAGTAGGGATAGACTAGTCACAGATACGCAGTATTTT.

The V and J genes are TRBV19 and TRBJ2-5, with 8 bases matching TRBD2. CDR3 size: 16 residues. V was pared by 4 bases and J by 3 bases, with 10 bases of the junction left unmatched. Germline loops: CDR1 LNHDA, CDR2 SQIVND (reference sequence). The CDR3 DNA sequence: TGTGCCAGTAGTAGGGGCGGCGGGGGGACCGAAGAGACCCAGTACTTC. Translated: CASSRGGGGTEETQYF. Drawing the rest from reference TRBV19 and TRBJ2-5, the complete variable domain is DGGITQSPKYLFRKEGQNVTLSCEQNLNHDAMYWYRQDPGQGLRLIYYSQIVNDFQKGDIAEGYSVSREKKESFPLTVTSAQKNPTAFYLCASSRGGGGTEETQYFGPGTRLLVL.

The gene calls are TRBV28 and TRBJ2-7; D ambiguous. The germline V gene encodes CDR1 MDHEN and CDR2 SYDVKM. V was trimmed by 4 bases and J by 3 bases, leaving 4 bases between them. This CDR3 is built from 11 residues. CDR3 in DNA: TGTGCCAGCAGTTCGGGCTACGAGCAGTACTTC. It specifies CASSSGYEQYF.

V and J are TRBV4-2 and TRBJ1-6, with D hard to call. Trimming left V 0 bases short and J 9 bases short, with 15 bases between. CDR3 length equals 16 residues. In germline, CDR1 is LGHNA, CDR2 YNFKEQ. This CDR3 is CASSQDAPPEGSPLHF. The CDR3 DNA follows: TGTGCCAGCAGCCAAGATGCCCCCCCGGAGGGTTCACCCCTCCACTTT.

This chain links TRBV11-1 with TRBJ2-3, with TRBD1 identical over 8 bases. V gave up 8 bases and J gave up 4 bases; unmatched junction bases: 11. The CDR3 length is 15 residues. The germline gives CDR1 SGHAT, CDR2 FQDESV (reference sequence). In nucleotides, the CDR3 is TGTGCCAGCCGCGGACTTGGACAGGGCTCAGATACGCAGTATTTT. Protein sequence: CASRGLGQGSDTQYF. The variable domain in full, with the rest retrieved from reference TRBV11-1 and TRBJ2-3, is EAEVAQSPRYKITEKSQAVAFWCDPISGHATLYWYRQILGQGPELLVQFQDESVVDDSQLPKDRFSAERLKGVDSTLKIQPAELGDSAMYLCASRGLGQGSDTQYFGPGTRLTVL.

The rearrangement uses TRBV30 and TRBJ2-7; 10 bases map to TRBD1. V was clipped by 3 bases and J by 3 bases; unmatched bases: 5. Per germline, CDR1 GTSNPN and CDR2 SVGIG (reference sequence). The CDR3 contains 14 residues. CDR3 in DNA: TGTGCCTGGAGGGCGACAGGGGGCCGCTACGAGCAGTACTTC. Protein sequence: CAWRATGGRYEQYF.

The V call is TRBV30, the J call TRBJ1-5; D not certain. V gave up 1 base and J gave up 3 bases, with 10 bases separating them. Looked up from germline, CDR1 is GTSNPN and CDR2 is SVGIG (reference sequence). The CDR3 has 14 residues. Written as DNA, the CDR3 is TGTGCCTGGAGTGCGTCCAGGTTCAATCAGCCCCAGCATTTT. This encodes CAWSASRFNQPQHF. The complete variable domain, with remaining parts taken from reference TRBV30 and TRBJ1-5, reads SQTIHQWPATLVQPVGSPLSLECTVEGTSNPNLYWYRQAAGRGLQLLFYSVGIGQISSEVPQNLSASRPQDRQFILSSKKLLLSDSGFYLCAWSASRFNQPQHFGDGTRLSIL.

This sequence joins TRBV7-2 and TRBJ1-2, with D maybe TRBD1 (5 bases). Deletions cut 2 bases from V and 1 base from J, with 11 bases between. Germline V CDR1 and CDR2: SGHTA, FQGNSA. The CDR3 runs 15 residues. CDR3: CASSLQTGFNYGYTF. CDR3 bases: TGTGCCAGCAGCTTACAAACAGGTTTTAACTATGGCTACACCTTC.

The rearrangement links TRBV14 to TRBJ2-3; 8 nucleotides match TRBD1. CDR3 length: 17 residues. Trimming at V came to 4 bases and at J to 2 bases, leaving 11 bases not matched to a gene. Per the germline V gene, CDR1 is SGHDN and CDR2 is FVKESK. CDR3 sequence reads: CASSPEMTGVSTDTQYF. CDR3 DNA sequence: TGTGCCAGCAGCCCCGAGATGACAGGGGTCTCCACAGATACGCAGTATTTT.

The chain has TRBV4-3 and TRBJ1-4, with 11 nucleotides matching TRBD1. This CDR3 comprises 17 residues. Germline CDR1 LGHNA, CDR2 YSLEER. V shed 4 bases and J 4 bases; nucleotides not matched to a gene: 8. The CDR3 DNA follows: TGCGCCAGCAGCCGTTACAGGACAGGGGGCGGTAATGAAAAACTGTTTTTT. Residues: CASSRYRTGGGNEKLFF.

The rearrangement uses TRBV9 and TRBJ2-3; 7 positions agree with TRBD2. Per the germline V gene, CDR1 is SGDLS and CDR2 is YYNGEE. The ends lost 4 bases at V and 3 bases at J; junction bases unmatched: 11. CDR3 length equals 16 residues. The CDR3 sequence: CASSWGGSMVTDTQYF. In nucleotides, the CDR3 is TGTGCCAGCAGCTGGGGGGGGAGTATGGTGACAGATACGCAGTATTTT.

The chain combines TRBV20-1 with TRBJ1-5; possible D gene TRBD1, 5 bases. Trimming removed 3 bases from V and 4 bases from J, with 13 bases in between. The germline V gene has CDR1 DFQATT and CDR2 SNEGSKA (reference sequence). This CDR3 has 14 amino acids. The CDR3 loop reads CSASLSGENQPQHF. The CDR3 bases are TGCAGTGCTAGTCTGTCGGGGGAGAATCAGCCCCAGCATTTT.

This rearrangement joins TRBV6-5 to TRBJ1-4; D gene uncertain. V lost 6 bases and J 5 bases, leaving 10 bases between the germline ends. Germline assignment: CDR1 MNHEY and CDR2 SVGAGI. This CDR3 is 13 amino acids long. CDR3 DNA sequence: TGTGCCAGCAGCCCGGTACAGAATGAAAAACTGTTTTTT. This translates into CASSPVQNEKLFF.

The chain couples TRBV5-6 to TRBJ2-5; D perhaps matches TRBD1 (6 bases). Germline V gene lookup returns CDR1 SGHDT and CDR2 YYEEEE. Trimming took off 4 bases at V and 1 base at J, with 8 bases between the two ends. This CDR3 is built from 13 residues. The CDR3 bases are TGTGCCAGCAGCGCGGACAGCCAAGAGACCCAGTACTTC. Residues: CASSADSQETQYF.

The chain is built from TRBV7-3 and TRBJ1-1, with D possibly matching TRBD1 (5 bases). The CDR3 contains 14 residues. V was pared by 5 bases and J by 5 bases, with 15 bases between. Per the germline V gene, CDR1 is SGHTA and CDR2 is FQGTGA. CDR3 in DNA: TGTGCCAGCAGCCCCCTTACAGGTCGGACTGAAGCTTTCTTT. It codes for CASSPLTGRTEAFF. Drawing the rest from reference TRBV7-3 and TRBJ1-1, the complete variable domain is GAGVSQTPSNKVTEKGKYVELRCDPISGHTALYWYRQSLGQGPEFLIYFQGTGAADDSGLPNDRFFAVRPEGSVSTLKIQRTERGDSAVYLCASSPLTGRTEAFFGQGTRLTVV.

This chain links TRBV28 with TRBJ2-6; D is possibly TRBD2 (5 bases). Germline assignment: CDR1 MDHEN and CDR2 SYDVKM. V was trimmed by 6 bases and J by 0 bases, leaving 6 bases between them. The CDR3 has 14 residues. The CDR3 nucleotides are TGTGCCAGCAGAGGGAGCTCTGGGGCCAACGTCCTGACTTTC. As protein: CASRGSSGANVLTF.

The V gene is TRBV3-1 (or the pseudogene TRBV3-2), the J gene TRBJ1-6; D is uncertain. The CDR3 spans 14 residues. CDR1 and CDR2 (germline): LGHDT, YNNKEL (reference sequence). The V end lost 8 bases, the J end lost 0 bases, and 8 bases lay between the germline ends. CDR3 protein: CASASGSYNSPLHF. The CDR3 DNA sequence: TGTGCCAGCGCTTCAGGCTCCTATAATTCACCCCTCCACTTT.

The chain employs TRBV6-2 or TRBV6-3 and TRBJ2-2; TRBD1 matches at 7 bases. The CDR3 loop spans 16 amino acids. CDR1 and CDR2 (germline): MNHEY, SVGEGT. With V trimmed by 5 bases and J by 4 bases, 10 bases remained unmatched. CDR3: CASSLFVTGSTGELFF. The CDR3 DNA follows: TGTGCCAGCAGTCTTTTCGTGACAGGGAGCACCGGGGAGCTGTTTTTT.

The chain employs TRBV7-2 and TRBJ1-5; maybe TRBD1 (5 bases). The CDR3 spans 15 residues. V lost 3 bases to trimming and J lost 3 bases, with 12 bases between them. CDR1 is SGHTA and CDR2 is FQGNSA in the germline V gene. The CDR3 protein is CASSFDSLFNQPQHF. The CDR3 DNA sequence: TGTGCCAGCAGCTTTGACAGCCTATTCAATCAGCCCCAGCATTTT. Using reference TRBV7-2 and TRBJ1-5 for the parts outside the CDR3, the full variable domain is GAGVSQSPSNKVTEKGKDVELRCDPISGHTALYWYRQSLGQGLEFLIYFQGNSAPDKSGLPSDRFSAERTGGSVSTLTIQRTQQEDSAVYLCASSFDSLFNQPQHFGDGTRLSIL.

The gene calls are TRBV5-4 and TRBJ2-5; 14 nucleotides match TRBD2. Germline trimming cut 5 bases from V and 5 bases from J; bases unmatched to any gene: 5. CDR1 is SGHNT, CDR2 YYREEE, per germline (reference sequence). The CDR3 extends over 15 amino acids. The CDR3 loop reads CASRRLAGGRETQYF. In nucleotides, the CDR3 is TGTGCCAGCAGGAGACTAGCGGGGGGGCGGGAGACCCAGTACTTC.

This chain connects TRBV25-1 to TRBJ2-7; 9 bases are shared with TRBD2. This CDR3 is built from 13 residues. V lost 6 bases, J lost 3 bases, and 3 bases stayed unmatched. In germline, CDR1 is MGHDK, CDR2 SYGVNS. The CDR3 reads CASSWRGGYEQYF. In DNA, the CDR3 is TGTGCCAGCAGCTGGCGGGGGGGCTACGAGCAGTACTTC.

The chain joins TRBV28 to TRBJ1-6, with TRBD1 identical over 10 bases. CDR1 MDHEN and CDR2 SYDVKM come from the germline V gene. V was pared by 8 bases and J by 8 bases, with 0 bases of the junction left unmatched. The CDR3 has 12 amino acids. The CDR3 region is CASGQGDSPLHF. CDR3 bases: TGTGCCAGCGGACAGGGGGATTCACCCCTCCACTTT.